This note documents a single T cell receptor beta chain sequence. No antigen is known for it. The investigators amplified TCR beta CDR3 regions from RNA transcripts. HTBI primers were employed in a first-round RT-PCR of the TCR CDR3. TCRdb re-derived calls from the multiplex PCR reads in MiXCR, one entry per CDR3 protein. The sample contains hundreds of thousands of distinct CDR3 sequences, just over 35% of which appear only once. The data stem from a study of T cells in Graves' hyperthyroidism and ophthalmopathy. Study results and caveats: Before onset, by a median of 6.5 months, the model predicted ophthalmopathy. Blood also contained most expanded thyroid clonotypes above 0.001.

Sequencing used blood. The receptor was isolated from a woman in her forties with Graves' hyperthyroidism.

The CDR3 DNA is TGTGCCAGCAGTAACGACAAATCGGGTTCTAGCAATCAGCCCCAGCATTTT. It is translated as CASSNDKSGSSNQPQHF. The J gene is TRBJ1-5, the V gene TRBV6-2 or TRBV6-3; D uncertain. Trimming stripped 5 bases from V and 0 bases from J, with 17 bases between. There are 17 residues in the CDR3. Germline V gene lookup returns CDR1 MNHEY and CDR2 SVGEGT.